The following is a TCR beta chain sequence with its context. The CDR3 runs 17 residues. The V and J ends lost 5 bases and 0 bases, in that order; junction bases with no gene match: 6. Per the germline V gene, CDR1 is SGHVS and CDR2 is FNYEAQ. The sample comes from a study of blood T cell repertoires in COVID-19. Study details: Whether acute or convalescent, the COVID-19 samples came from the United States, Italy and Spain. T cells, B-cell-depleted T cells, or PBMCs supplied cDNA or gDNA.

Sequencing used immunoSEQ multiplex PCR; TCRdb keeps in-frame clones, though not all of them. The sample lists 250,000 or so clones; roughly nine tenths were seen once. The receptor comes from a woman between 35 and 50 years old who had recovered from COVID-19. The chain is built from TRBV7-6 and TRBJ2-7; 14 bases fit TRBD2. The sequenced sample consisted of peripheral blood. Here the CDR3 reads CASSTGLAGDSSYEQYF. CDR3 sequence (DNA): TGTGCCAGCAGCACGGGACTAGCGGGGGATAGCTCCTACGAGCAGTACTTC.